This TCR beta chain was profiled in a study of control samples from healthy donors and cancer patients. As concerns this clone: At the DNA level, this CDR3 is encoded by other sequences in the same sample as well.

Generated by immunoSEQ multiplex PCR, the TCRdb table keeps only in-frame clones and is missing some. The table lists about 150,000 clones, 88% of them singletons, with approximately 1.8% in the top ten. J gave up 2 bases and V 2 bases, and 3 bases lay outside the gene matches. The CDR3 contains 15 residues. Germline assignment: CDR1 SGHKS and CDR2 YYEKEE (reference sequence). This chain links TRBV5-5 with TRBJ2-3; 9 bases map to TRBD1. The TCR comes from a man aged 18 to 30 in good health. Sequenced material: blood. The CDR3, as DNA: TGTGCCAGCAGCTTAGGGGACAGGGTCACAGATACGCAGTATTTT. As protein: CASSLGDRVTDTQYF.